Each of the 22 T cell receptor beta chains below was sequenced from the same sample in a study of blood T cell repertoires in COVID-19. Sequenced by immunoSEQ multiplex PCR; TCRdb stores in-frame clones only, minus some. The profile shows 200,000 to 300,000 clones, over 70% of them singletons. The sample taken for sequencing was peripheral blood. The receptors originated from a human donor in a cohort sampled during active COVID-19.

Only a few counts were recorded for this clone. The CDR3 loop reads CASSFAGQAPEAFF. DNA of the CDR3: TGCGCCAGCAGCTTTGCGGGACAGGCTCCTGAAGCTTTCTTT. The chain carries TRBV5-1 and TRBJ1-1; 8 nucleotides match TRBD1. In germline, CDR1 is SGHRS, CDR2 YFSETQ. The CDR3 loop spans 14 amino acids. V dropped 2 bases and J dropped 6; count of bases not matched to a gene: 6.

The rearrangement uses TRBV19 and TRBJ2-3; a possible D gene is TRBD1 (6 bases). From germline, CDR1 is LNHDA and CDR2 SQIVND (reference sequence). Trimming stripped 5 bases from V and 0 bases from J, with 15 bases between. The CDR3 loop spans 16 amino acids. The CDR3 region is CASSSRQAGSTDTQYF. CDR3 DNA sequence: TGTGCCAGTAGTTCCCGACAGGCCGGCAGCACAGATACGCAGTATTTT.

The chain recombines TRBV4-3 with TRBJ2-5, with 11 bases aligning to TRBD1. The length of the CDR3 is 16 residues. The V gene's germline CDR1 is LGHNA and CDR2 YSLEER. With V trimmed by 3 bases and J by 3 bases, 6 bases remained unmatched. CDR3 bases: TGCGCCAGCAGCCAGGGACAGGGGGTCGGAGAAGAGACCCAGTACTTC. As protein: CASSQGQGVGEETQYF.

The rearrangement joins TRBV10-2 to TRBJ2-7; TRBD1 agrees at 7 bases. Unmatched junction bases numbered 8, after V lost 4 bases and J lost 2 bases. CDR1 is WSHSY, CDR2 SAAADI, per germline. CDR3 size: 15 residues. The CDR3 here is CASSGMWDSPYEQYF. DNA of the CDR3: TGCGCCAGCAGTGGCATGTGGGACAGTCCCTACGAGCAGTACTTC.

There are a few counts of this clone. The chain's CDR3 is CASSYGQNSGNTIYF. The CDR3, as DNA: TGTGCCAGTAGTTACGGACAGAACTCTGGAAACACCATATATTTT. The chain carries TRBV19 and TRBJ1-3; tentative D call: TRBD1 (6 bases). The CDR3 has 15 amino acids. CDR1 LNHDA and CDR2 SQIVND come from the germline V gene (reference sequence). Trimming took off 5 bases at V and 0 bases at J, with 11 bases between the two ends.

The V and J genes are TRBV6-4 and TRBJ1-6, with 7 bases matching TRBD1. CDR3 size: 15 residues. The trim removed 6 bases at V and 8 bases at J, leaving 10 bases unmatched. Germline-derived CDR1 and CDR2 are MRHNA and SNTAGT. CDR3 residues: CASRIWDSRDSPLHF. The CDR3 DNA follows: TGTGCCAGCAGGATATGGGACAGCAGGGATTCACCCCTCCACTTT.

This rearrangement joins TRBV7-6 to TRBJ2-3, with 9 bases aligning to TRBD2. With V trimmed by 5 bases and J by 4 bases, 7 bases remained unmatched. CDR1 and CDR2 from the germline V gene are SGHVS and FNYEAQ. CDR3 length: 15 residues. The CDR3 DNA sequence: TGTGCCAGCAGCCGATCTAGCGGGAATTCAGATACGCAGTATTTT. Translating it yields CASSRSSGNSDTQYF.

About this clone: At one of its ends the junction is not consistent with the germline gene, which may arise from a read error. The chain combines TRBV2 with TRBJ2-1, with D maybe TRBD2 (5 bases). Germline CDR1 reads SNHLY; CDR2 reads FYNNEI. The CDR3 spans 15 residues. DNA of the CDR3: TGTGCCAGCAGGGAAGTTTCGGACTGGAGTAATGAGCAGTTCTTC. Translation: CASREVSDWSNEQFF.

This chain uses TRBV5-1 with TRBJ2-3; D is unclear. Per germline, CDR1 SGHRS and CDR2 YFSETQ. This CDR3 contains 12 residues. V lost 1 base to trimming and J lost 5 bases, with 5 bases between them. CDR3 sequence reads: CASSLSEDTQYF. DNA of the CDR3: TGCGCCAGCAGCTTGTCAGAAGATACGCAGTATTTT.

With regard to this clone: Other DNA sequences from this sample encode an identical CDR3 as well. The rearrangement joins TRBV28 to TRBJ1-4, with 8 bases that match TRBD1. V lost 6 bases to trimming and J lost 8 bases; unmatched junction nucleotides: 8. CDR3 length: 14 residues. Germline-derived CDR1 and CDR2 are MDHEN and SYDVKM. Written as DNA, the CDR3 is TGTGCCAGCAGCCTCGACAGGGGACGGGAAAAACTGTTTTTT. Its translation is CASSLDRGREKLFF.

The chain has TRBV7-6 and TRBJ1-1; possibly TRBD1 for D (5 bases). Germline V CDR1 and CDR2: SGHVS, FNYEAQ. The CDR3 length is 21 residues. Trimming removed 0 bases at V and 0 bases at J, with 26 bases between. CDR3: CASSLAIGVGREVFMNTEAFF. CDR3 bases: TGTGCCAGCAGCTTAGCAATAGGGGTGGGCAGGGAGGTTTTCATGAACACTGAAGCTTTCTTT. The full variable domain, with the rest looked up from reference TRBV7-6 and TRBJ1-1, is GAGVSQSPRYKVTKRGQDVALRCDPISGHVSLYWYRQALGQGPEFLTYFNYEAQQDKSGLPNDRFSAERPEGSISTLTIQRTEQRDSAMYRCASSLAIGVGREVFMNTEAFFGQGTRLTVV.

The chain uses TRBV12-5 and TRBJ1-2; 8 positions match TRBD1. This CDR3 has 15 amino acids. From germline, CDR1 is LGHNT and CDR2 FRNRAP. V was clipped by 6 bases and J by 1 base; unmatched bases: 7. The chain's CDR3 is CASGQGQGSNYGYTF. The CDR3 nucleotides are TGTGCTAGTGGCCAAGGACAGGGAAGTAACTATGGCTACACCTTC. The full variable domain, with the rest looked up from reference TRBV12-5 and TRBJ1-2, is DARVTQTPRHKVTEMGQEVTMRCQPILGHNTVFWYRQTMMQGLELLAYFRNRAPLDDSGMPKDRFSAEMPDATLATLKIQPSEPRDSAVYFCASGQGQGSNYGYTFGSGTRLTVV.

CDR3 sequence reads: CASSFISSYGYTF. CDR3 sequence (DNA): TGTGCCAGCAGTTTTATCAGTTCCTATGGCTACACCTTC. The chain links TRBV27 to TRBJ1-2, with no clear D. Trimming took off 3 bases at V and 4 bases at J, with 9 bases between the two ends. The CDR3 consists of 13 residues. CDR1 and CDR2 from the germline V gene are MNHEY and SMNVEV (reference sequence).

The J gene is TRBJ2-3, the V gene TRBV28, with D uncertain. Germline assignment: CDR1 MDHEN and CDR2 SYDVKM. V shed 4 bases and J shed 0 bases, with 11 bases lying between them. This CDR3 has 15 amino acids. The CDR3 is CASSWPPPSTDTQYF. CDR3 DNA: TGTGCCAGCAGTTGGCCCCCTCCTAGCACAGATACGCAGTATTTT.

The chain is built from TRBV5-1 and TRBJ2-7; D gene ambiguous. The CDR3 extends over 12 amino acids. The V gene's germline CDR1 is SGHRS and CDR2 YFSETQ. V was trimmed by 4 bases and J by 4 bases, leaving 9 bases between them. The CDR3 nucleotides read TGCGCCAGCAGCAGTCTATCGTACGAGCAGTACTTC. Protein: CASSSLSYEQYF. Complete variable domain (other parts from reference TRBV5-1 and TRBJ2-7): KAGVTQTPRYLIKTRGQQVTLSCSPISGHRSVSWYQQTPGQGLQFLFEYFSETQRNKGNFPGRFSGRQFSNSRSEMNVSTLELGDSALYLCASSSLSYEQYFGPGTRLTVT.

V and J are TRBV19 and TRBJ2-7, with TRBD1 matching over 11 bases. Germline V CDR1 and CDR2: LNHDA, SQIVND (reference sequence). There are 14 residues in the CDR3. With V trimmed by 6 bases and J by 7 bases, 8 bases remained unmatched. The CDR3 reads CASRGQGAISEQYF. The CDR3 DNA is TGTGCCAGTAGAGGACAGGGGGCTATTTCGGAGCAGTACTTC.

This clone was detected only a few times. The DNA of the CDR3 is TGCGCCAGCAGCGGCCGGGCTAGCGGGGGGAATGAGCAGTTCTTC. Translation gives CASSGRASGGNEQFF. V is TRBV5-1 and J is TRBJ2-1; 11 nucleotides align to TRBD2. The germline V gene encodes CDR1 SGHRS and CDR2 YFSETQ. The CDR3 is 15 residues long. V shed 4 bases and J 7 bases; nucleotides not matched to a gene: 7.

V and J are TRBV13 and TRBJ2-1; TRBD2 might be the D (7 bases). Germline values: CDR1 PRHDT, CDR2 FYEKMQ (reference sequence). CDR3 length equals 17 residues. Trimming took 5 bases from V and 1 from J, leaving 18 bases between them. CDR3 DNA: TGTGCCAGCAGCCCGCCGCGGGGGCTTGAGTCCTACAATGAGCAGTTCTTC. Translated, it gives CASSPPRGLESYNEQFF.

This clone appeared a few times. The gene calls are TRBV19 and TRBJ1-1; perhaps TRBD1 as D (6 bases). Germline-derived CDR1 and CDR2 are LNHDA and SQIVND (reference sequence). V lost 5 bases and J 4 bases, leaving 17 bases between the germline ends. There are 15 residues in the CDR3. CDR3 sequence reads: CASSVLDSRSTEAFF. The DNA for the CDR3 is TGTGCCAGTAGTGTTCTGGACAGCAGAAGCACTGAAGCTTTCTTT.

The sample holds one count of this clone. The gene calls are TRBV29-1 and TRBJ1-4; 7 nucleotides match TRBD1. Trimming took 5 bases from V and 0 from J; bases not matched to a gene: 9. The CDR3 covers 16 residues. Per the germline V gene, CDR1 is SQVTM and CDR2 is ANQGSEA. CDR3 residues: CSVRDRAHATNEKLFF. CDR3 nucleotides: TGCAGCGTTCGGGACAGAGCTCACGCAACTAATGAAAAACTGTTTTTT.

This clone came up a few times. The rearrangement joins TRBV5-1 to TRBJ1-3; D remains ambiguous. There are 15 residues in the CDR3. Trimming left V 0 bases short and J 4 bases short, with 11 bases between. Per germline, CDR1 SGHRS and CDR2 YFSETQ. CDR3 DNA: TGCGCCAGCAGCTTGGCCGGGGTAAACGGAAACACCATATATTTT. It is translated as CASSLAGVNGNTIYF.

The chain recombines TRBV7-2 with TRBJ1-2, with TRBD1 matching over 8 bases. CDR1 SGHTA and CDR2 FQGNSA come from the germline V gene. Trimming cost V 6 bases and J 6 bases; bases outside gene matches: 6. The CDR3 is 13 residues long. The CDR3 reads CASRKQGGDGYTF. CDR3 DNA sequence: TGTGCCAGCAGGAAACAGGGGGGAGATGGCTACACCTTC.